This T cell receptor (beta chain) came from a study of blood T cell repertoires in COVID-19. Study-level background: Acute and convalescent COVID-19 specimens originated in the United States, Italy and Spain. T cells, B-cell-depleted T cells, or PBMCs provided the cDNA or gDNA that served as material.

Trimming shortened V by 2 bases and J by 3 bases, and 11 bases separated the two germline ends. The V gene's germline CDR1 is SGHKS and CDR2 YYEKEE (reference sequence). This CDR3 has 14 amino acids. In the original processing: Reference gene primer amplification yielded estimated nucleated cell counts. Profiled with immunoSEQ multiplex PCR; TCRdb holds only in-frame clones, not every one. V and J calls and clone size are copied from that table; D and trimming were computed from the DNA. This sample carries over 200,000 clones, roughly four fifths of them seen once, and the ten largest clones take around 4%.

The specimen was peripheral blood. The TCR comes from a man between 45 and 60 years old with active or convalescent COVID-19. V and J are TRBV5-5 and TRBJ1-1, with a possible D match to TRBD1 (5 bases). The DNA for the CDR3 is TGTGCCAGCAGCTTCGGGGGGAGGGACACTGAAGCTTTCTTT. The encoded protein is CASSFGGRDTEAFF.